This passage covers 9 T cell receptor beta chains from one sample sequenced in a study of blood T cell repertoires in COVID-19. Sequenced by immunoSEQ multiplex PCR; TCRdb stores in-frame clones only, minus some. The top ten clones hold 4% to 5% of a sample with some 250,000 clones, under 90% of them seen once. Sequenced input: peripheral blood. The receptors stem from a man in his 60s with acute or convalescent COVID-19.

The CDR3, as DNA: TGTGCCAGCAACCCAGGCGGGGTACCTGAAGCTTTCTTT. Its translation: CASNPGGVPEAFF. The rearrangement links TRBV7-9 to TRBJ1-1; D gene ambiguous. Germline V gene lookup returns CDR1 SEHNR and CDR2 FQNEAQ (reference sequence). The CDR3 length is 13 residues. V was clipped by 7 bases and J by 6 bases, with 15 bases between them. Drawing the rest from reference TRBV7-9 and TRBJ1-1, the complete variable domain is DTGVSQNPRHKITKRGQNVTFRCDPISEHNRLYWYRQTLGQGPEFLTYFQNEAQLEKSRLLSDRFSAERPKGSFSTLEIQRTEQGDSAMYLCASNPGGVPEAFFGQGTRLTVV.

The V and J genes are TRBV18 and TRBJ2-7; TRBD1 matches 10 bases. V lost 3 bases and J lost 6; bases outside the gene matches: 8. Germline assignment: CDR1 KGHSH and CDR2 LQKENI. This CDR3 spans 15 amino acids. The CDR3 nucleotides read TGTGCCAGCTCACCGGGACAGGGGACGATTGGCGAGCAGTACTTC. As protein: CASSPGQGTIGEQYF.

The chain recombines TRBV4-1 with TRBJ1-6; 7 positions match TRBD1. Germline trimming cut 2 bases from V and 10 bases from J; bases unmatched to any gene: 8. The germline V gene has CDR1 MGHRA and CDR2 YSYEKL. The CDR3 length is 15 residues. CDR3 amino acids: CASSQYGTEESPLHF. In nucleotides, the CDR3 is TGCGCCAGCAGCCAATACGGGACAGAAGAATCACCCCTCCACTTT.

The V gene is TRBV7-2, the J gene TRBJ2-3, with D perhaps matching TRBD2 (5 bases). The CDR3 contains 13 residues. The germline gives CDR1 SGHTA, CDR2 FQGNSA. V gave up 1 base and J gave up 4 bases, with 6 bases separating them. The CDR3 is CASSLGSADTQYF. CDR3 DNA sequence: TGTGCCAGCAGCTTAGGTAGCGCAGATACGCAGTATTTT.

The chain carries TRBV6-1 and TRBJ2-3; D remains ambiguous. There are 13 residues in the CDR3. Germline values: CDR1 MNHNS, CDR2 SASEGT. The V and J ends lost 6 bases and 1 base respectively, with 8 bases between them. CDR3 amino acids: CASSLSGTDTQYF. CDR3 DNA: TGTGCCAGCAGCCTCTCCGGCACAGATACGCAGTATTTT.

CDR3 in DNA: TGTGCCAGCAGTTCGCCGGGACAGGCCGAAAAACTGTTTTTT. It encodes CASSSPGQAEKLFF. The chain is built from TRBV6-5 and TRBJ1-4; 8 nucleotides match TRBD1. This CDR3 spans 14 amino acids. Germline V gene sequence: CDR1 MNHEY, CDR2 SVGAGI. V trimming: 4 bases; J trimming: 8 bases; junction bases outside the gene matches: 6.

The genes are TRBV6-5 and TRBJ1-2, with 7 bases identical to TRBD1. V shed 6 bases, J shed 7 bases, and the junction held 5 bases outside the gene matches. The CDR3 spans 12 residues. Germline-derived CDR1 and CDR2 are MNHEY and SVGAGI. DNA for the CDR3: TGTGCCAGCAGACCGACAGGGTCTGGCTACACCTTC. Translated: CASRPTGSGYTF.

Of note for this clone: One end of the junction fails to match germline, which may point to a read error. This CDR3 is CASRLRDKLWNF. The CDR3 bases are TGTGCCAGCAGACTCCGGGACAAGCTATGGAACTTC. This rearrangement joins TRBV28 to TRBJ1-2, with D tentatively TRBD1 (6 bases). CDR3 length: 12 residues. Germline V CDR1 and CDR2: MDHEN, SYDVKM.

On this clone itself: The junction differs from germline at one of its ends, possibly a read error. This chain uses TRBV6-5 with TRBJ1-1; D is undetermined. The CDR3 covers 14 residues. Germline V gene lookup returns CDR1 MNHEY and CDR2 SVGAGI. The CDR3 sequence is CAAKGGPSRTEAFF. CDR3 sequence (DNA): TGCGCCGCGAAGGGCGGGCCCTCGAGGACTGAAGCTTTCTTT.